These T cell receptor beta chains were read from a single sample in a study of shared clonotypes between healthy human individuals. Here immunoSEQ multiplex PCR was the method, and the copy in TCRdb shows in-frame clones only, minus some. The sample contains 1,400,000 or so clones, approximately 98.5% of which appear only once. The source material was naive CD4+ T cells sorted from blood. Receptor source: a man younger than 40 in good health. Both conserved end residues are part of each CDR3. The order of the fields is D gene, J gene, V gene, CDR3 DNA, CDR3 protein. D genes are given only for firm matches.

d_call: -; j_call: TRBJ2-1; v_call: TRBV5-1; cdr3_nt: TGCGCCAGCAGCACGGACTCGAGCTCCTACAATGAGCAGTTCTTC; cdr3_aa: CASSTDSSSYNEQFF
d_call: TRBD1; j_call: TRBJ2-7; v_call: TRBV27; cdr3_nt: TGTGCCAGCAGTTTATCCCCAGGGGGCGGCTACGAGCAGTACTTC; cdr3_aa: CASSLSPGGGYEQYF
d_call: -; j_call: TRBJ2-7; v_call: TRBV18; cdr3_nt: TGTGCCAGCTCACAATCACGGAGCATGGGCTACGAGCAGTACTTC; cdr3_aa: CASSQSRSMGYEQYF
d_call: -; j_call: TRBJ2-7; v_call: TRBV15; cdr3_nt: TGTGCCACCAGCAGAGTGAAGTCGTACGAGCAGTACTTC; cdr3_aa: CATSRVKSYEQYF
d_call: -; j_call: TRBJ2-1; v_call: TRBV11-2; cdr3_nt: TGTGCCAGCAGCTACTCCTACAATGAGCAGTTCTTC; cdr3_aa: CASSYSYNEQFF
d_call: TRBD1; j_call: TRBJ1-2; v_call: TRBV6-1; cdr3_nt: TGTGCCAGCCGGGACAGCTATGGCTACACCTTC; cdr3_aa: CASRDSYGYTF
d_call: -; j_call: TRBJ2-5; v_call: TRBV7-2; cdr3_nt: TGTGCCAGCAGCCGGACGACGTACGGGACCCAGTACTTC; cdr3_aa: CASSRTTYGTQYF
d_call: TRBD1; j_call: TRBJ2-3; v_call: TRBV18; cdr3_nt: TGTGCCAGCTCACCCCCGGGACAGGGAAGAACAGATACGCAGTATTTT; cdr3_aa: CASSPPGQGRTDTQYF
d_call: TRBD2; j_call: TRBJ2-1; v_call: TRBV9; cdr3_nt: TGTGCCAGCAGCGTAGTAGCGGGGAGGAGGAATGAGCAGTTCTTC; cdr3_aa: CASSVVAGRRNEQFF
d_call: -; j_call: TRBJ2-2; v_call: TRBV27; cdr3_nt: TGTGCCACACGGTCCCTAGAAGCCAACACCGGGGAGCTGTTTTTT; cdr3_aa: CATRSLEANTGELFF